Described below is a single T cell receptor (beta chain) sequence and its context. Germline V lookup: CDR1 MNHNY, CDR2 SVGAGI (reference sequence). V was cut by 6 bases and J by 4 bases, with 7 bases left in between. CDR3 size: 12 residues. The sample originates from a study of blood T cell repertoires in COVID-19. The overall study: Samples taken during acute and convalescent COVID-19 were collected in the United States, Italy and Spain.

Study members were between about 18 and 90 years old and lived in over 20 US regions. Cohort assignment relied on participant-reported clinical history. Per the authors' pipeline: Amplification of reference gene primers provided the estimated nucleated cell counts. TCRdb's copy holds only in-frame clones and misses some; the assay was immunoSEQ multiplex PCR. The DNA was the basis for D and trimming; V, J and clone size are from that table. The sample lists 250,000 to 350,000 clones, 75% to 95% seen once, with roughly 1.1% in the top ten. The chain uses TRBV6-6 and TRBJ2-1; D call uncertain. Sequencing used PBMCs or T cells enriched from blood (not recorded which). This TCR was sampled from a woman younger than 45 who had recovered from COVID-19. The DNA of the CDR3 is TGTGCCAGCAGCCTCGAGTACAATGAGCAGTTCTTC. It encodes CASSLEYNEQFF.